This T cell receptor beta chain was retrieved from a study of T-cell memory formation after mild COVID-19. Overall study context: Most TCR clusters belonged to a single donor.

Findings and caveats of the study: CD4+ contracting clones were found mainly in CM and EM, and CD8+ ones in EMRA. Pre-infection memory carried some responding clones, suggesting that cross-reactive memory joined.

TCRdb re-called the 5' RACE reads with MiXCR, one entry per CDR3 protein. This sample yields hundreds of thousands of distinct CDR3 sequences, of which roughly 18% are seen a single time; more than 9% belongs to the top ten. This clonotype showed up just a few times. Its antigen is as yet unknown. CDR3 length: 15 residues. V lost 4 bases to trimming and J lost 0 bases, with 12 bases between them. CDR1 is MNHNY, CDR2 SVGAGI, per germline (reference sequence). The rearrangement joins TRBV6-6 to TRBJ1-1; unclear D gene. Source material: PBMCs or a T cell subset sorted from them (not recorded which). This receptor was obtained from an adult woman who had mild COVID-19 (a few samples of this study predate the infection). Cell type and time point are not known. The CDR3 DNA reads TGTGCCAGCAGTTCCCGGCGAGGTGTGAACACTGAAGCTTTCTTT. Amino acids: CASSSRRGVNTEAFF.